The clone carrying this T cell receptor beta chain was found a few times. The antigen remains unidentified. V trimming: 5 bases; J trimming: 2 bases; junction bases outside the gene matches: 14. Germline CDR1 reads MNHNS; CDR2 reads SASEGT. CDR3 length: 19 residues. Amplified regions were TCR beta CDR3 sequences from RNA transcripts. HTBI primers were used for first-round RT-PCR of the TCR CDR3. TCRdb re-analysed the multiplex PCR reads in MiXCR, keeping a single row per CDR3 protein. There are 300,000 to 500,000 distinct CDR3 sequences in the sample; about 15% occur only once, and around a third lies in the top ten. This entry is derived from a study of T cells in Graves' hyperthyroidism and ophthalmopathy. Study overall: Peripheral blood was drawn at first diagnosis, prior to all treatment.

Regarding the study as a whole: Blood also carried most thyroid clonotypes expanded above 0.001.

This clonotype was sampled from a woman aged 25 to 39 with Graves' hyperthyroidism. The chain links TRBV6-1 to TRBJ2-3; 12 bases align to TRBD2. The sequenced material came from blood. CDR3 loop: CASSLTSGRRTLFTDTQYF. CDR3 DNA sequence: TGTGCCAGCAGTTTAACTAGCGGGAGGCGTACTCTTTTCACAGATACGCAGTATTTT.